Only a few counts were recorded for the clone carrying this T cell receptor beta chain. These data originate in a study of T cells after yellow fever vaccination. TCRdb itself ran the 5' RACE reads through MiXCR, one entry per CDR3 protein. Among around 590,000 distinct CDR3 sequences listed, 9% to 15% were seen once. The starting material was PBMCs, obtained on the day of the yellow fever booster vaccination. The source of this sequence is a man aged 25 to 45 who received the YFV17D yellow fever vaccine.

CDR3 nucleotides: TGCAGCGTTGATTCAGGGGGCGGTGAAGCTTTCTTT. This encodes CSVDSGGGEAFF. This chain connects TRBV29-1 to TRBJ1-1; 8 bases align to TRBD1. This CDR3 contains 12 residues. Per the germline V gene, CDR1 is SQVTM and CDR2 is ANQGSEA. J gave up 7 bases and V 3 bases, and 4 bases lay outside the gene matches.